Each of the 29 T cell receptor beta chains below was sequenced from the same sample in a study of CD8+ T cells in alopecia areata. cDNA serving as the sequencing template came from extracted, reverse transcribed RNA. The repertoire was sequenced with immunoSEQ multiplex PCR; TCRdb's copy has only in-frame clones and lacks some. The table lists 90,000 to 130,000 clones, 45% to 60% of them singletons, with around a quarter in the top ten. Sequenced material: NKG2D-low CD8+ T cells sorted from blood. The receptors derive from a human donor with alopecia areata.

This clone appeared a few times. The chain links TRBV7-9 to TRBJ2-3; no reliable D call. From germline, CDR1 is SEHNR and CDR2 FQNEAQ (reference sequence). V dropped 5 bases and J dropped 6 bases, with 12 bases sitting between them. This CDR3 spans 13 amino acids. The CDR3 DNA sequence: TGTGCCAGCAGCCCCATGTCCGAGGATACGCAGTATTTT. It is translated as CASSPMSEDTQYF.

V and J are TRBV28 and TRBJ1-2; 8 bases are shared with TRBD1. Germline assignment: CDR1 MDHEN and CDR2 SYDVKM. This CDR3 has 14 residues. V was clipped by 5 bases and J by 7 bases; unmatched bases: 9. The CDR3 is CASSTRDRPTGYTF. DNA for the CDR3: TGTGCCAGCAGTACCCGGGACAGGCCGACTGGCTACACCTTC.

V and J are TRBV29-1 and TRBJ2-7; no definite D call. Trimming removed 5 bases from V and 5 bases from J, with 13 bases in between. CDR3 length: 12 residues. The germline gives CDR1 SQVTM, CDR2 ANQGSEA. The CDR3 DNA sequence: TGCAGCGTTAGGAGTGGGATGAACGAGCAGTACTTC. Amino acid sequence: CSVRSGMNEQYF.

The chain carries TRBV28 and TRBJ1-2; TRBD1 matches at 8 bases. After removal of 6 bases from V and 8 bases from J, the junction contained 11 bases not matched to a gene. CDR1 is MDHEN and CDR2 is SYDVKM in the germline V gene. The CDR3 covers 14 residues. CDR3 sequence: CASRPQGAEEGYTF. CDR3 DNA: TGTGCCAGCAGACCTCAGGGGGCGGAGGAGGGCTACACCTTC.

This chain joins TRBV19 and TRBJ2-1, with D tentatively TRBD2 (5 bases). CDR1 LNHDA and CDR2 SQIVND come from the germline V gene (reference sequence). This CDR3 spans 14 amino acids. V was pared by 4 bases and J by 8 bases, with 15 bases between. The DNA of the CDR3 is TGTGCCAGTAGTACCGAGGGAGACGGCTATGAGCAGTTCTTC. This encodes CASSTEGDGYEQFF.

This chain joins TRBV4-1 and TRBJ2-5; a weak D match, TRBD1 (6 bases). The CDR3 spans 15 residues. Trimming removed 3 bases from V and 1 base from J, with 12 bases in between. Looked up from germline, CDR1 is MGHRA and CDR2 is YSYEKL. CDR3 amino acids: CASSQLDSSQETQYF. CDR3 bases: TGCGCCAGCAGCCAGTTGGACAGTAGCCAAGAGACCCAGTACTTC.

This clone has a handful of counts. J is TRBJ2-1 and V is TRBV25-1, with D perhaps assigned TRBD1 or TRBD2 (5 bases each). V dropped 0 bases and J dropped 8 bases, with 8 bases sitting between them. CDR1 and CDR2 (germline): MGHDK, SYGVNS. This CDR3 has 13 amino acids. The CDR3 spells CASSEYGDDEQFF. CDR3 DNA: TGTGCCAGCAGTGAATATGGGGACGATGAGCAGTTCTTC.

V gene TRBV7-3 combines with J gene TRBJ2-1, with D maybe TRBD2 (6 bases). The CDR3 totals 14 residues. Between the trimmed V and J ends, which lost 5 bases and 8 bases, there was a span of 16 bases. The V gene's germline CDR1 is SGHTA and CDR2 FQGTGA. This CDR3 is CASSHLAWNDEQFF. In DNA, the CDR3 is TGTGCCAGCAGCCATCTAGCGTGGAACGATGAGCAGTTCTTC.

The V call is TRBV2, the J call TRBJ1-4; D gene ambiguous. With 7 bases removed from V and 2 bases from J, the gap between germline ends came to 8 bases. CDR1 SNHLY and CDR2 FYNNEI come from the germline V gene. The CDR3 length is 13 residues. DNA of the CDR3: TGTGCCAGCAATGCGGGGACTAATGAAAAACTGTTTTTT. Amino acid sequence: CASNAGTNEKLFF.

The chain combines TRBV7-8 with TRBJ1-2, with 7 bases fitting TRBD1. V trimming: 4 bases; J trimming: 4 bases; junction bases outside the gene matches: 3. The length of the CDR3 is 13 residues. Per germline, CDR1 SGHVS and CDR2 FQNEAQ. CDR3 coding DNA: TGTGCCAGCAGCTCCCGGGACAGCTATGGCTACACCTTC. Protein product: CASSSRDSYGYTF. The full variable domain, its missing parts supplied by reference TRBV7-8 and TRBJ1-2, is GAGVSQSPRYKVAKRGQDVALRCDPISGHVSLFWYQQALGQGPEFLTYFQNEAQLDKSGLPSDRFFAERPEGSVSTLKIQRTQQEDSAVYLCASSSRDSYGYTFGSGTRLTVV.

This clone was detected a few times. This chain connects TRBV7-9 to TRBJ1-1, with D possibly matching TRBD1 (5 bases). CDR1 and CDR2 (germline): SEHNR, FQNEAQ (reference sequence). This CDR3 is built from 12 residues. Trimming took 0 bases from V and 8 from J, leaving 7 bases between them. CDR3: CASSLAWGEAFF. CDR3 DNA: TGTGCCAGCAGCTTAGCTTGGGGGGAAGCTTTCTTT.

The rearrangement uses TRBV27 and TRBJ2-1; 12 bases fit TRBD1. The CDR3 extends over 20 amino acids. V lost 8 bases, J lost 0 bases, and 17 bases stayed unmatched. Germline CDR1 and CDR2: MNHEY and SMNVEV (reference sequence). Here the CDR3 DNA reads TGTGCCAGCCGCCGACGGGACAGGGGGCGCATAGGGAGCTCCTACAATGAGCAGTTCTTC. The encoded protein is CASRRRDRGRIGSSYNEQFF.

This clone was seen only a few times. This sample includes further DNA sequences coding for the same CDR3. The chain uses TRBV4-1 and TRBJ2-1; D ambiguous. V shed 1 base and J shed 9 bases, with 4 bases lying between them. This CDR3 has 11 amino acids. Germline V gene sequence: CDR1 MGHRA, CDR2 YSYEKL. The CDR3 reads CASSQGGEQFF. In DNA, the CDR3 is TGCGCCAGCAGCCAAGGGGGTGAGCAGTTCTTC.

There are a few counts of this clone. The chain recombines TRBV5-5 with TRBJ2-1, with D uncertain. CDR3 size: 10 residues. With 4 bases removed from V and 10 bases from J, the gap between germline ends came to 6 bases. Looked up from germline, CDR1 is SGHKS and CDR2 is YYEKEE (reference sequence). CDR3 amino acids: CASSDLEQFF. The CDR3 DNA reads TGTGCCAGCAGCGACCTCGAGCAGTTCTTC.

This chain uses TRBV9 with TRBJ2-3; 10 nucleotides match TRBD1. Looked up from germline, CDR1 is SGDLS and CDR2 is YYNGEE. With 4 bases clipped from V and 1 base from J, the junction kept 6 bases outside the gene matches. CDR3 length equals 16 residues. The CDR3 DNA reads TGTGCCAGCAGCTTGACCGGGACAGGGGGCACAGATACGCAGTATTTT. Amino acids: CASSLTGTGGTDTQYF.

The chain has TRBV28 and TRBJ2-1, with D perhaps TRBD1 (6 bases). Trimming took 7 bases from V and 6 from J, leaving 10 bases between them. There are 12 residues in the CDR3. Looked up from germline, CDR1 is MDHEN and CDR2 is SYDVKM. Here the CDR3 DNA reads TGTGCCAGCAAAGGGGGAAGCAATGAGCAGTTCTTC. Translation gives CASKGGSNEQFF.

This chain connects TRBV28 to TRBJ2-5; D unclear. Germline assignment: CDR1 MDHEN and CDR2 SYDVKM. This CDR3 is built from 13 residues. V was clipped by 6 bases and J by 2 bases, with 10 bases between them. The DNA of the CDR3 is TGTGCCAGCAGCCTGTTGGTTCAAGAGACCCAGTACTTC. Residues: CASSLLVQETQYF.

The chain employs TRBV19 and TRBJ1-1; D possibly corresponds to TRBD1 (5 bases). This CDR3 has 11 residues. Germline lookup yields CDR1 LNHDA and CDR2 SQIVND (reference sequence). The DNA of the CDR3 is TGTGCAACCGGGGGGGGCACTGAAGCTTTCTTT. Protein sequence: CATGGGTEAFF.

This chain joins TRBV28 and TRBJ2-1, with 10 bases identical to TRBD2. V gave up 5 bases and J gave up 5 bases; unmatched junction bases: 6. This CDR3 comprises 15 residues. CDR1 and CDR2 (germline): MDHEN, SYDVKM. This chain's CDR3 is CASSPGLAVNNEQFF. The CDR3 DNA sequence: TGTGCCAGCAGTCCCGGACTAGCGGTGAACAATGAGCAGTTCTTC.

The chain couples TRBV15 to TRBJ2-7; D unclear. V dropped 0 bases and J dropped 0 bases, with 9 bases sitting between them. This CDR3 has 15 amino acids. Germline assignment: CDR1 LNHNV and CDR2 YYDKDF (reference sequence). CDR3 in DNA: TGTGCCACCAGCAGAGATTTCGGGTCCTCCTACGAGCAGTACTTC. Protein product: CATSRDFGSSYEQYF.

The chain has TRBV14 and TRBJ2-1; D perhaps matches TRBD2 (5 bases). Germline assignment: CDR1 SGHDN and CDR2 FVKESK. This CDR3 spans 13 amino acids. Trimming left V 0 bases short and J 14 bases short, with 14 bases between. CDR3 amino acids: CASSQEDDYLEFF. The CDR3 bases are TGTGCCAGCAGCCAAGAAGACGACTACCTGGAGTTCTTC.

This clone was picked up a small number of times. CDR3 sequence: CASSTDGTYEQYF. DNA of the CDR3: TGTGCCAGCAGCACAGACGGAACCTACGAGCAGTACTTC. The chain joins TRBV7-9 to TRBJ2-7; no clear D gene. Between the trimmed V and J ends, which lost 5 bases and 2 bases, there was a span of 10 bases. The length of the CDR3 is 13 residues. In germline, CDR1 is SEHNR, CDR2 FQNEAQ (reference sequence).

The count of this clone is one. This chain uses TRBV28 with TRBJ2-1; possibly TRBD2 for D (6 bases). This CDR3 contains 16 residues. The V gene lost 5 bases and the J gene lost 0 bases, with 14 bases spanning the gap. Germline-derived CDR1 and CDR2 are MDHEN and SYDVKM. The CDR3 loop is CASSLLATSSYNEQFF. CDR3 in DNA: TGTGCCAGCAGTCTGCTAGCGACCAGCTCCTACAATGAGCAGTTCTTC.

V gene TRBV11-2 combines with J gene TRBJ2-7, with D maybe TRBD1 (6 bases). The CDR3 has 15 amino acids. Germline-derived CDR1 and CDR2 are SGHAT and FQNNGV. Trimming shortened V by 0 bases and J by 2 bases, and 11 bases separated the two germline ends. The CDR3 bases are TGTGCCAGCAGCTTAGATCAGGGGCTACCCTACGAGCAGTACTTC. Protein sequence: CASSLDQGLPYEQYF. The full variable domain, its missing parts supplied by reference TRBV11-2 and TRBJ2-7, is EAGVAQSPRYKIIEKRQSVAFWCNPISGHATLYWYQQILGQGPKLLIQFQNNGVVDDSQLPKDRFSAERLKGVDSTLKIQPAKLEDSAVYLCASSLDQGLPYEQYFGPGTRLTVT.

In this sample, this clone turned up once. V gene TRBV13 combines with J gene TRBJ2-7; 8 bases fit TRBD2. Germline-derived CDR1 and CDR2 are PRHDT and FYEKMQ (reference sequence). The CDR3 is made up of 14 amino acids. The J segment lost 7 bases and the V segment lost 4 bases, leaving 9 bases of the junction unmatched. The CDR3 here is CASSSGLAQNEQYF. In DNA form, the CDR3 reads TGTGCCAGCAGCTCAGGACTAGCCCAAAATGAGCAGTACTTC.

The chain combines TRBV6-1 with TRBJ2-2, with TRBD1 identical over 7 bases. The V and J ends lost 1 base and 6 bases, in that order; junction bases with no gene match: 23. Germline CDR1 MNHNS, CDR2 SASEGT. The CDR3 covers 21 residues. The CDR3 DNA reads TGTGCCAGCAGTGAAGGCCCCAAGGTTACAGGGGTTTTGTTTGAGGCCGGGGAGCTGTTTTTT. It codes for CASSEGPKVTGVLFEAGELFF.

This clone showed up just once. This chain joins TRBV6-5 and TRBJ2-3; D call uncertain. This CDR3 region has 11 residues. The V gene's germline CDR1 is MNHEY and CDR2 SVGAGI. Trimming pared 2 bases from V and 6 bases from J, leaving 3 bases between. For the CDR3, the DNA is TGTGCCAGCAGTTACGGGGATACGCAGTATTTT. Translating it yields CASSYGDTQYF.

This clone occurred once. V usage is TRBV20-1 and J usage is TRBJ1-1; no definite D call. The CDR3 is 11 residues long. The V end lost 5 bases, the J end lost 0 bases, and 4 bases lay between the germline ends. Germline CDR1 reads DFQATT; CDR2 reads SNEGSKA (reference sequence). CDR3 coding DNA: TGCAGTGCTTTCCTGAACACTGAAGCTTTCTTT. Translating it yields CSAFLNTEAFF.

CDR3 loop: CASSARGASKNIQYF. The CDR3 bases are TGTGCCAGCAGTGCCAGGGGCGCGTCCAAAAACATTCAGTACTTC. The chain recombines TRBV2 with TRBJ2-4; perhaps TRBD1 as D (6 bases). Germline CDR1 and CDR2: SNHLY and FYNNEI. V was cut by 4 bases and J by 2 bases, with 12 bases left in between. The CDR3 has 15 residues.